What follows describes a single T cell receptor beta chain. The source of the sample is a study of blood T cell repertoires in COVID-19. Study-level information: In each case, the material was cDNA or gDNA derived from T cells, B-cell-depleted T cells, or PBMCs.

This CDR3 has 16 amino acids. Trimming at V came to 0 bases and at J to 4 bases, leaving 5 bases not matched to a gene. Per germline, CDR1 KGHSH and CDR2 LQKENI. Those enrolled in Seattle joined during active infection and were followed longitudinally afterward. Method: immunoSEQ multiplex PCR; TCRdb's copy keeps in-frame clones and lacks some. The sample holds over 200,000 clones, more than 85% seen once. V gene TRBV18 combines with J gene TRBJ2-4; 8 bases agree with TRBD1. This clonotype originated in a man aged 55 to 70 with COVID-19, enrolled during active disease. The sample comprised peripheral blood. DNA for the CDR3: TGTGCCAGCTCACCACCGATGGGGACAGGTAAAAACATTCAGTACTTC. Residues: CASSPPMGTGKNIQYF.